A single sample is the source of the 10 T cell receptor beta chains below, sequenced in a study of glioma-infiltrating T cells after dendritic cell vaccination. The time point was: after dendritic cell vaccination, including at tumor progression/relapse. Sequencing was performed with immunoSEQ multiplex PCR; in TCRdb, only in-frame clones are kept and a portion is missing. This table holds over 75,000 clones, about 81% found once. The sequences come from blood, collected after dendritic cell vaccination. The receptors were gathered from a human donor with glioblastoma.

This chain uses TRBV6-6 with TRBJ1-2; D unclear. The length of the CDR3 is 12 residues. V was clipped by 7 bases and J by 6 bases, with 12 bases between them. Germline V gene lookup returns CDR1 MNHNY and CDR2 SVGAGI (reference sequence). The CDR3 is CASTLEGNGYTF. The DNA for the CDR3 is TGTGCCAGCACCCTTGAGGGTAATGGCTACACCTTC.

V is TRBV6-5 and J is TRBJ1-1; 7 bases align to TRBD1. Germline CDR1 reads MNHEY; CDR2 reads SVGAGI. After removal of 5 bases from V and 7 bases from J, the junction contained 13 bases not matched to a gene. This CDR3 contains 15 residues. CDR3 loop: CASSPQTGVRGEAFF. The CDR3 nucleotides read TGTGCCAGCAGTCCACAAACAGGGGTAAGGGGTGAAGCTTTCTTT.

The V and J genes are TRBV5-1 and TRBJ2-1; TRBD2 aligns across 14 bases. The CDR3 has 16 amino acids. The junction had 8 bases not matched to a gene; V was cut back by 4 bases and J by 8 bases. From germline, CDR1 is SGHRS and CDR2 YFSETQ. CDR3 bases: TGCGCCAGCAGCCCCGGACTAGCGGGGGGTAACGATGAGCAGTTCTTC. Its protein product is CASSPGLAGGNDEQFF.

The rearrangement uses TRBV2 and TRBJ2-2; 8 nucleotides align to TRBD1. This CDR3 has 15 residues. Germline-derived CDR1 and CDR2 are SNHLY and FYNNEI. V gave up 6 bases and J gave up 0 bases; unmatched junction bases: 3. The CDR3 here is CASSLDRANTGELFF. The CDR3 coding sequence is TGTGCCAGCAGCTTGGACAGGGCGAACACCGGGGAGCTGTTTTTT.

This sequence joins TRBV7-2 and TRBJ2-2; 10 bases are shared with TRBD1. Looked up from germline, CDR1 is SGHTA and CDR2 is FQGNSA. The CDR3 covers 16 residues. Unmatched junction bases numbered 6, after V lost 5 bases and J lost 3 bases. The CDR3: CASSPRTGGDTGELFF. As DNA, the CDR3 is TGTGCCAGCAGCCCCCGGACAGGGGGGGACACCGGGGAGCTGTTTTTT.

CDR3 nucleotides: TGTGCCAGCGAAAACAGGGGAGCAGCTTTCTTT. Its protein product is CASENRGAAFF. The chain is built from TRBV2 and TRBJ1-1; 7 bases line up with TRBD1. V lost 8 bases to trimming and J lost 10 bases; unmatched junction nucleotides: 7. The CDR3 is 11 amino acids. Per the germline V gene, CDR1 is SNHLY and CDR2 is FYNNEI.

This clone has a handful of counts. The chain joins TRBV7-3 to TRBJ2-3; 9 bases are shared with TRBD2. This CDR3 is built from 15 residues. In germline, CDR1 is SGHTA, CDR2 FQGTGA. V gave up 5 bases and J gave up 0 bases; unmatched junction bases: 3. This CDR3 reads CASSQTSGSTDTQYF. The CDR3 region has the DNA TGTGCCAGCAGCCAGACTAGCGGCAGCACAGATACGCAGTATTTT.

The chain carries TRBV6-1 and TRBJ2-7; possibly TRBD1 for D (6 bases). The CDR3 has 13 amino acids. Germline assignment: CDR1 MNHNS and CDR2 SASEGT. The V end lost 6 bases, the J end lost 3 bases, and 12 bases lay between the germline ends. The CDR3 is CASSATGLYEQYV. The CDR3 DNA is TGTGCCAGCAGCGCGACAGGACTCTACGAGCAGTACGTC.

This chain uses TRBV2 with TRBJ2-5, with 15 bases matching TRBD2. V shed 7 bases, J shed 5 bases, and the junction held 8 bases outside the gene matches. Looked up from germline, CDR1 is SNHLY and CDR2 is FYNNEI. This CDR3 has 16 amino acids. Here the CDR3 reads CASNGLAGGEGETQYF. CDR3 bases: TGTGCCAGCAATGGACTAGCGGGAGGGGAAGGTGAGACCCAGTACTTC.

The chain uses TRBV25-1 and TRBJ2-1; 10 bases match TRBD2. This CDR3 contains 16 residues. Unmatched junction bases numbered 4, after V lost 3 bases and J lost 2 bases. Germline assignment: CDR1 MGHDK and CDR2 SYGVNS. CDR3 protein: CASSESSGRTYNEQFF. CDR3 DNA: TGTGCCAGCAGTGAGTCTAGCGGGAGAACCTACAATGAGCAGTTCTTC.